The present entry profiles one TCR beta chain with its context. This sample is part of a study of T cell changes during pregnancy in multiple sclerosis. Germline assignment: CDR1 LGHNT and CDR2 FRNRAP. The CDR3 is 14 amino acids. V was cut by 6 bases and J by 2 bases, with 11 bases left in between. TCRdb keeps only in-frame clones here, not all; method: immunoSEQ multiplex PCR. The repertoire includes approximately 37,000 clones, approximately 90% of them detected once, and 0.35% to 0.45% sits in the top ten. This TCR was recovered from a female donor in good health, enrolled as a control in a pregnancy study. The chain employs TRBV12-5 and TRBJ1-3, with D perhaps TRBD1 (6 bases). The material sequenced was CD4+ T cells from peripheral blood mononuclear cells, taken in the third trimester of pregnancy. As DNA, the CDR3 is TGTGCTAGTGGAGCCCGGACAGCTGGAAACACCATATATTTT. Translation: CASGARTAGNTIYF.